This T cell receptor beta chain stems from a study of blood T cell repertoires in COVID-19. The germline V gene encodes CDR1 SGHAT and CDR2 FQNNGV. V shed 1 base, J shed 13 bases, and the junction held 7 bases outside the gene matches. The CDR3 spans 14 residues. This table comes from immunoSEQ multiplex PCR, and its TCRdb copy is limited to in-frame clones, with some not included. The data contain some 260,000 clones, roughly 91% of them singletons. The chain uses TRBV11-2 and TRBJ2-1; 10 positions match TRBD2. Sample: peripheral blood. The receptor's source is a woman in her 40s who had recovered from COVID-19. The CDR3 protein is CASSLGLAGADQFF. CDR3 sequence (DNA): TGTGCCAGCAGCTTAGGCCTAGCGGGAGCCGACCAGTTCTTC.